The text below deals with one T cell receptor beta chain. Its antigen is unknown. This specimen belongs to a study of cytomegalovirus exposure and HLA in healthy donors. General observations from the study: Generally TCR sequences proved uncommon, though certain public TCRs appeared in numerous donors. Fewer N-insertions than the approximately 610-donor mean were reportedly shown by an Asian-associated ancestry cluster in a later analysis.

With 60 Vbeta and 13 Jbeta primers, the PCR was carried out. Libraries were prepared by immunoSEQ multiplex PCR; TCRdb keeps only in-frame clonotypes and omits some of them. Counted here are about 120,000 clones, less than 80% occurring once; the ten biggest clones make up roughly 4.2%. The J segment lost 2 bases and the V segment lost 6 bases, leaving 10 bases of the junction unmatched. Germline lookup yields CDR1 SGDLS and CDR2 YYNGEE. The CDR3 has 16 amino acids. Sequenced: PBMCs. The clonotype comes from a woman aged 40-49 years in good health and CMV-seropositive. The chain recombines TRBV9 with TRBJ1-3, with 8 bases fitting TRBD1. The CDR3 DNA follows: TGTGCCAGCACCCGGACCGGACAGGGTGCTGGAAACACCATATATTTT. It specifies CASTRTGQGAGNTIYF.